This T cell receptor (beta chain) was recovered during a study of OX40 agonist ivuxolimab in advanced cancers. Study-level points and caveats: It was not determined which antigens were specifically recognized by the peripheral T cells that had undergone clonal expansion.

Sampling times: baseline, cycle 4 day 1, cycle 7 day 1. Trimming took 6 bases from V and 8 from J; bases not matched to a gene: 8. This CDR3 spans 12 amino acids. The V gene's germline CDR1 is SQVTM and CDR2 ANQGSEA. As for this clone: Its cognate antigen is unknown.

TCRdb keeps only in-frame clones here, not all; method: immunoSEQ multiplex PCR. The data contain about 100,000 clones, roughly 90% of them seen just once; the ten biggest clones take up roughly 5.5%. This material consisted of CD4+ or CD8+ T cells sorted from blood, taken in a trial of the OX40 agonist ivuxolimab. The clonotype was recovered from an adult with an advanced solid tumor such as melanoma, head and neck, liver or kidney cancer. The rearrangement uses TRBV29-1 and TRBJ1-2; 8 nucleotides align to TRBD1. For the CDR3, the DNA is TGCAGCGTAGGACAGGGTTCGGCGGGCTACACCTTC. Its protein is CSVGQGSAGYTF.